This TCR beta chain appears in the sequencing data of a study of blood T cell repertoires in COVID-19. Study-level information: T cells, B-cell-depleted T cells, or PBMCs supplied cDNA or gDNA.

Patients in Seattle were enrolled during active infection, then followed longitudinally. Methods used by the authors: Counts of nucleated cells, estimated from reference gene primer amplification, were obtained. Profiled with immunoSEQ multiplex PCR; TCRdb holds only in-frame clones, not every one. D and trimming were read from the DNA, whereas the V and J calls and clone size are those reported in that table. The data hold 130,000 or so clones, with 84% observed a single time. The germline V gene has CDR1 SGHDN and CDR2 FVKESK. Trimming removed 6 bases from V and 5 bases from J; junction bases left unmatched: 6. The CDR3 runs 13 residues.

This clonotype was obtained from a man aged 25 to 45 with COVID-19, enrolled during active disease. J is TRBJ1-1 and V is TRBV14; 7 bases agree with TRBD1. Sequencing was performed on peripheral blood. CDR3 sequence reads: CASSLSGGTEAFF. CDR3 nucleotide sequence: TGTGCCAGCAGTCTCTCAGGGGGGACTGAAGCTTTCTTT.